The 11 T cell receptor beta chains below all came from one sample that was sequenced in a study of OX40 agonist ivuxolimab in advanced cancers. Libraries were prepared by immunoSEQ multiplex PCR; TCRdb keeps only in-frame clonotypes and omits some of them. This sample yields approximately 70,000 clones, of which around 90% are seen a single time; around 0.51% belongs to the top ten. Material: CD4+ or CD8+ T cells sorted from blood, obtained in a trial of the OX40 agonist ivuxolimab. These receptors originate from an adult with an advanced solid tumor such as melanoma, head and neck, liver or kidney cancer.

The V gene is TRBV4-3, the J gene TRBJ2-2, with D possibly matching TRBD1 (5 bases). The V gene lost 0 bases and the J gene lost 6 bases, with 14 bases spanning the gap. Germline CDR1 LGHNA, CDR2 YSLEER. CDR3 size: 16 residues. CDR3 protein: CASSQDPQGSAGELFF. The CDR3 DNA reads TGCGCCAGCAGCCAAGATCCCCAGGGTAGTGCCGGGGAGCTGTTTTTT.

The table lists this clone with a few counts. The DNA for the CDR3 is TGTGCCAGCAGTTACAGGGGGCAGGACACTGAAGCTTTCTTT. It codes for CASSYRGQDTEAFF. The rearrangement joins TRBV6-5 to TRBJ1-1; TRBD1 agrees at 7 bases. CDR3 length: 14 amino acids. Germline CDR1 MNHEY, CDR2 SVGAGI. Unmatched junction bases numbered 3, after V lost 2 bases and J lost 3 bases.

The chain carries TRBV6-6 and TRBJ2-5, with a possible D match to TRBD1 (6 bases). Germline V CDR1 and CDR2: MNHNY, SVGAGI (reference sequence). Trimming pared 4 bases from V and 4 bases from J, leaving 16 bases between. The CDR3 sequence is 15 residues long. CDR3 residues: CASSLTITRGETQYF. The CDR3 DNA reads TGTGCCAGCAGTTTAACAATCACCAGGGGAGAGACCCAGTACTTC.

The V call is TRBV27, the J call TRBJ2-2; perhaps TRBD1 as D (7 bases). Trimming pared 5 bases from V and 3 bases from J, leaving 16 bases between. Germline-derived CDR1 and CDR2 are MNHEY and SMNVEV (reference sequence). The CDR3 has 16 residues. The chain's CDR3 is CASSLRQGGDTGELFF. The CDR3 DNA sequence: TGTGCCAGCAGTCTTCGACAGGGCGGGGACACCGGGGAGCTGTTTTTT.

The chain carries TRBV7-2 and TRBJ1-5; TRBD1 might be the D (5 bases). V shed 0 bases and J shed 6 bases, with 9 bases lying between them. The germline V gene encodes CDR1 SGHTA and CDR2 FQGNSA. The CDR3 has 14 amino acids. This chain's CDR3 is CASSLAGARQPQHF. In nucleotides, the CDR3 is TGTGCCAGCAGCTTAGCAGGGGCTCGTCAGCCCCAGCATTTT. The complete variable domain, with remaining parts taken from reference TRBV7-2 and TRBJ1-5, reads GAGVSQSPSNKVTEKGKDVELRCDPISGHTALYWYRQSLGQGLEFLIYFQGNSAPDKSGLPSDRFSAERTGGSVSTLTIQRTQQEDSAVYLCASSLAGARQPQHFGDGTRLSIL.

The chain joins TRBV28 to TRBJ2-5; D may be TRBD2 (5 bases). Trimming removed 3 bases at V and 4 bases at J, with 15 bases between. The CDR3 runs to 15 residues. Germline V gene data show CDR1 as MDHEN and CDR2 as SYDVKM. The CDR3 DNA follows: TGTGCCAGCAGTTTTCCAGCGGCTCTGGGAGAGACCCAGTACTTC. This codes for CASSFPAALGETQYF. The complete variable domain, with remaining parts taken from reference TRBV28 and TRBJ2-5, reads DVKVTQSSRYLVKRTGEKVFLECVQDMDHENMFWYRQDPGLGLRLIYFSYDVKMKEKGDIPEGYSVSREKKERFSLILESASTNQTSMYLCASSFPAALGETQYFGPGTRLLVL.

V and J are TRBV19 and TRBJ1-5; D unclear. Trimming pared 5 bases from V and 5 bases from J, leaving 7 bases between. The germline V gene encodes CDR1 LNHDA and CDR2 SQIVND (reference sequence). The length of the CDR3 is 12 residues. CDR3 amino acids: CASSVWDQPQHF. The CDR3 DNA reads TGTGCCAGTAGTGTTTGGGATCAGCCCCAGCATTTT.

The chain employs TRBV6-6 and TRBJ2-7; TRBD1 aligns across 7 bases. CDR3 length equals 13 residues. Germline V gene lookup returns CDR1 MNHNY and CDR2 SVGAGI (reference sequence). J lost 3 bases, V lost 6 bases, and 5 bases had no gene match. The CDR3 sequence is CASRRTGVYEQYF. CDR3 nucleotide sequence: TGTGCCAGCAGGCGGACAGGAGTCTACGAGCAGTACTTC.

This chain connects TRBV5-1 to TRBJ2-3; 7 nucleotides line up with TRBD2. V lost 2 bases and J lost 4; bases outside the gene matches: 4. Germline V gene sequence: CDR1 SGHRS, CDR2 YFSETQ. This CDR3 has 14 amino acids. The chain's CDR3 is CASSFGGESDTQYF. The DNA of the CDR3 is TGCGCCAGCAGCTTTGGGGGGGAATCAGATACGCAGTATTTT.

The CDR3 nucleotides are TGTGCCAGCAGCTTAACGTTTCGCCATAATTCACCCCTCCACTTT. As protein: CASSLTFRHNSPLHF. V and J are TRBV7-8 and TRBJ1-6, with D unresolved. Germline V gene sequence: CDR1 SGHVS, CDR2 FQNEAQ. The CDR3 has 15 amino acids. V lost 2 bases and J 5 bases, leaving 10 bases between the germline ends.

The rearrangement uses TRBV28 and TRBJ1-5, with D tentatively TRBD1 (6 bases). The CDR3 is 14 amino acids. The V and J ends lost 6 bases and 5 bases respectively, with 14 bases between them. In germline, CDR1 is MDHEN, CDR2 SYDVKM. CDR3 in DNA: TGTGCCAGCAGGGAGGTTGGGGGCTATCAGCCCCAGCATTTT. Translated: CASREVGGYQPQHF.